The rows below give T cell receptor beta chains drawn from one sample of a study of T cell responses to AZD1222 COVID-19 vaccine. Clones were read by immunoSEQ multiplex PCR, and TCRdb kept only the in-frame ones, dropping some. The table lists over 45,000 clones, around 83% of them singletons, with about 21% in the top ten. Material: peripheral blood, obtained on day 0 of MenACWY control vaccination. The receptor source for this set is an adult in good health. Both conserved end residues are part of each CDR3. D genes are given only for firm matches. A clone size is listed for some rows: how often the clone was seen (once, few, many), or a class if it is expanded.

j_call: TRBJ2-1; v_call: TRBV27; clone_size: NA; d_call: NA; cdr3_aa: CASSFLSNEQFF; cdr3_nt: TGTGCCAGCAGTTTCCTCAGCAATGAGCAGTTCTTC
j_call: TRBJ1-6; v_call: TRBV9; clone_size: NA; d_call: NA; cdr3_aa: CASSVGGEDSPLHF; cdr3_nt: TGTGCCAGCAGCGTAGGCGGGGAGGATTCACCCCTCCACTTT
j_call: TRBJ1-5; v_call: TRBV7-6; clone_size: NA; d_call: TRBD1; cdr3_aa: CASSLLPPTGGNQPQHF; cdr3_nt: TGTGCCAGCAGCTTACTCCCTCCCACAGGGGGCAATCAGCCCCAGCATTTT
j_call: TRBJ2-1; v_call: TRBV7-9; clone_size: NA; d_call: NA; cdr3_aa: CASSSYRDKLNEQFF; cdr3_nt: TGTGCCAGCAGCTCCTACAGGGATAAGTTGAATGAGCAGTTCTTC
j_call: TRBJ1-1; v_call: TRBV10-3; clone_size: NA; d_call: NA; cdr3_aa: CATRKGGGNTEAFF; cdr3_nt: TGTGCCACTAGGAAGGGGGGTGGGAACACTGAAGCTTTCTTT
j_call: TRBJ1-4; v_call: TRBV18; clone_size: NA; d_call: TRBD1; cdr3_aa: CASSVQGTANEKLFF; cdr3_nt: TGTGCCAGCTCAGTACAGGGGACGGCTAATGAAAAACTGTTTTTT
j_call: TRBJ2-1; v_call: TRBV6-5; clone_size: NA; d_call: NA; cdr3_aa: CASRNFAAGGGEQFF; cdr3_nt: TGTGCCAGCAGAAACTTCGCAGCGGGCGGCGGTGAGCAGTTCTTC
j_call: TRBJ1-2; v_call: TRBV20-1; clone_size: NA; d_call: NA; cdr3_aa: CSASPPGGYGYTF; cdr3_nt: TGCAGTGCTAGTCCCCCGGGAGGGTATGGCTACACCTTC
j_call: TRBJ2-1; v_call: TRBV27; clone_size: NA; d_call: TRBD1; cdr3_aa: CASSPRQGYNEQFF; cdr3_nt: TGTGCCAGCAGTCCCAGACAGGGGTACAATGAGCAGTTCTTC
j_call: TRBJ2-7; v_call: TRBV10-3; clone_size: once; d_call: NA; cdr3_aa: CAISEMAEPYEQYF; cdr3_nt: TGTGCCATCAGTGAGATGGCGGAGCCCTACGAGCAGTACTTC
j_call: TRBJ2-7; v_call: TRBV14; clone_size: NA; d_call: TRBD2; cdr3_aa: CASSLGSGIPISYEQYF; cdr3_nt: TGTGCCAGCAGCCTCGGTAGCGGGATACCTATTTCCTACGAGCAGTACTTC
j_call: TRBJ2-1; v_call: TRBV12-5; clone_size: few; d_call: TRBD2; cdr3_aa: CASGRLGLAGGSSYNEQFF; cdr3_nt: TGTGCTAGTGGTCGCCTTGGACTAGCGGGAGGGAGCTCCTACAATGAGCAGTTCTTC
j_call: TRBJ1-5; v_call: TRBV10-3; clone_size: NA; d_call: NA; cdr3_aa: CAISESNRQNQPQHF; cdr3_nt: TGTGCCATCAGTGAGTCTAATCGACAGAATCAGCCCCAGCATTTT
j_call: TRBJ2-1; v_call: TRBV6-6; clone_size: once; d_call: TRBD2; cdr3_aa: CASILAGQPNEQFF; cdr3_nt: TGTGCCAGTATCTTAGCGGGACAACCCAATGAGCAGTTCTTC
j_call: TRBJ2-1; v_call: TRBV4-2; clone_size: NA; d_call: TRBD1; cdr3_aa: CASSIDREANEQFF; cdr3_nt: TGTGCCAGCAGCATTGACAGGGAAGCAAATGAGCAGTTCTTC
j_call: TRBJ1-1; v_call: TRBV6-2/TRBV6-3; clone_size: NA; d_call: TRBD1; cdr3_aa: CASTPGTVALNTEAFF; cdr3_nt: TGTGCCAGCACCCCCGGGACAGTGGCCCTGAACACTGAAGCTTTCTTT
j_call: TRBJ2-5; v_call: TRBV5-1; clone_size: NA; d_call: TRBD1; cdr3_aa: CASSLGQGKETQYF; cdr3_nt: TGCGCCAGCAGCTTGGGACAGGGGAAAGAGACCCAGTACTTC
j_call: TRBJ1-1; v_call: TRBV7-9; clone_size: NA; d_call: NA; cdr3_aa: CASRIGSPNTEAFF; cdr3_nt: TGTGCCAGCAGGATAGGGTCTCCGAACACTGAAGCTTTCTTT
j_call: TRBJ2-1; v_call: TRBV7-3; clone_size: NA; d_call: NA; cdr3_aa: CASSLTARSGYNEQFF; cdr3_nt: TGTGCCAGCAGCTTAACGGCTAGGTCGGGCTACAATGAGCAGTTCTTC
j_call: TRBJ2-7; v_call: TRBV19; clone_size: many; d_call: TRBD1; cdr3_aa: CASQGGQGNYEQYF; cdr3_nt: TGTGCCAGCCAGGGGGGACAGGGTAATTACGAGCAGTACTTC
j_call: TRBJ2-2; v_call: TRBV7-9; clone_size: NA; d_call: NA; cdr3_aa: CASSLTSGAGTGELFF; cdr3_nt: TGTGCCAGCAGCTTAACTTCGGGGGCGGGCACCGGGGAGCTGTTTTTT
j_call: TRBJ2-1; v_call: TRBV28; clone_size: once; d_call: TRBD2; cdr3_aa: CASSLSSYWRESHNEQFF; cdr3_nt: TGTGCCAGCAGTTTATCATCCTATTGGCGGGAGAGCCACAATGAGCAGTTCTTC
j_call: TRBJ2-7; v_call: TRBV5-4; clone_size: few; d_call: TRBD1; cdr3_aa: CASSFGDSSYEQYF; cdr3_nt: TGTGCCAGCAGCTTTGGGGACAGCTCCTACGAGCAGTACTTC
j_call: TRBJ2-1; v_call: TRBV11-3; clone_size: NA; d_call: TRBD2; cdr3_aa: CASRGDNEQFF; cdr3_nt: TGTGCCAGCCGGGGGGACAATGAGCAGTTCTTC
j_call: TRBJ2-1; v_call: TRBV6-5; clone_size: NA; d_call: NA; cdr3_aa: CASSYSFQGYNEQFF; cdr3_nt: TGTGCCAGCAGTTACTCGTTCCAGGGCTACAATGAGCAGTTCTTC
j_call: TRBJ1-1; v_call: TRBV6-6; clone_size: NA; d_call: TRBD1; cdr3_aa: CASSPGQGTEAFF; cdr3_nt: TGTGCCAGCAGCCCGGGACAGGGGACTGAAGCTTTCTTT
j_call: TRBJ2-6; v_call: TRBV19; clone_size: once; d_call: NA; cdr3_aa: CASSIPGSGANVLTF; cdr3_nt: TGTGCCAGTAGTATCCCAGGCTCTGGGGCCAACGTCCTGACTTTC
j_call: TRBJ1-5; v_call: TRBV5-6; clone_size: NA; d_call: TRBD1; cdr3_aa: CASSDTGGGNQPQHF; cdr3_nt: TGTGCCAGCAGCGATACAGGGGGTGGCAATCAGCCCCAGCATTTT
j_call: TRBJ2-6; v_call: TRBV28; clone_size: NA; d_call: TRBD1; cdr3_aa: CASSEGGAGGASGANVLTF; cdr3_nt: TGTGCCAGCAGTGAGGGTGGTGCAGGGGGCGCTTCCGGGGCCAACGTCCTGACTTTC
j_call: TRBJ2-2; v_call: TRBV18; clone_size: NA; d_call: NA; cdr3_aa: CASRNPDGNTGELFF; cdr3_nt: TGTGCCAGCCGAAACCCTGATGGGAACACCGGGGAGCTGTTTTTT
j_call: TRBJ1-1; v_call: TRBV5-4; clone_size: once; d_call: TRBD1; cdr3_aa: CASSRDRDYLVTNF; cdr3_nt: TGTGCCAGCAGCCGCGACAGGGATTACCTTGTGACCAACTTT
j_call: TRBJ2-5; v_call: TRBV4-3; clone_size: NA; d_call: NA; cdr3_aa: CASSQDGLFQETQYF; cdr3_nt: TGCGCCAGCAGCCAGGACGGCCTATTCCAAGAGACCCAGTACTTC
j_call: TRBJ2-1; v_call: TRBV19; clone_size: NA; d_call: TRBD2; cdr3_aa: CASTTSGRYNEQFF; cdr3_nt: TGTGCCAGTACCACTAGCGGGAGATACAATGAGCAGTTCTTC
j_call: TRBJ1-4; v_call: TRBV27; clone_size: NA; d_call: TRBD1; cdr3_aa: CASSSLGQANEKLFF; cdr3_nt: TGTGCCAGCAGTTCCTTGGGACAGGCTAATGAAAAACTGTTTTTT
j_call: TRBJ1-3; v_call: TRBV11-2; clone_size: NA; d_call: NA; cdr3_aa: CASSFPGDSGNTIYF; cdr3_nt: TGTGCCAGCAGCTTCCCAGGAGACTCTGGAAACACCATATATTTT
j_call: TRBJ2-1; v_call: TRBV19; clone_size: NA; d_call: NA; cdr3_aa: CASSPDSYEGEQFF; cdr3_nt: TGTGCCAGTAGTCCCGACTCGTATGAGGGTGAGCAGTTCTTC
j_call: TRBJ2-5; v_call: TRBV9; clone_size: NA; d_call: NA; cdr3_aa: CASSSGGGETQYF; cdr3_nt: TGTGCCAGCAGCTCAGGGGGGGGAGAGACCCAGTACTTC
j_call: TRBJ2-7; v_call: TRBV28; clone_size: NA; d_call: NA; cdr3_aa: CASQTVTYEQYF; cdr3_nt: TGTGCCAGCCAGACAGTTACCTACGAGCAGTACTTC
j_call: TRBJ2-3; v_call: TRBV27; clone_size: NA; d_call: TRBD2; cdr3_aa: CASSSVAGGTDTQYF; cdr3_nt: TGTGCCAGCAGTTCAGTAGCGGGAGGGACAGATACGCAGTATTTT
j_call: TRBJ2-5; v_call: TRBV7-2; clone_size: NA; d_call: NA; cdr3_aa: CASSRELQETQYF; cdr3_nt: TGTGCCAGCAGCCGCGAGTTACAAGAGACCCAGTACTTC
j_call: TRBJ2-1; v_call: TRBV5-4; clone_size: few; d_call: TRBD2; cdr3_aa: CASSSWSGRASGEQFF; cdr3_nt: TGTGCCAGCAGCTCGTGGAGCGGGAGGGCCTCGGGAGAGCAGTTCTTC